These T cell receptor beta chains were read from a single sample in a study of T cell responses to AZD1222 COVID-19 vaccine. Sequencing was performed with immunoSEQ multiplex PCR; in TCRdb, only in-frame clones are kept and a portion is missing. There are about 180,000 clones in the sample; more than 75% occur only once, and roughly 27% lies in the top ten. The sequencing used peripheral blood, collected 28 days after the second AZD1222 dose. All receptors derive from an adult who received the AZD1222 COVID-19 vaccine. Both conserved end residues are part of each CDR3. Each record gives: clone size, CDR3 length, V gene, D gene, J gene, CDR3 protein, CDR3 DNA. The D gene is left open where the match is weak. Not all rows give a size; the values are once, few, many and, for expanded clones, a class.

>NA|13|TRBV5-4|NA|TRBJ2-2
CATERANTGELFF
TGTGCCACCGAGAGAGCGAACACCGGGGAGCTGTTTTTT
>once|15|TRBV7-2|NA|TRBJ1-6
CASSLVGQGSSPLHF
TGTGCCAGCAGCTTAGTAGGGCAGGGGTCTTCACCCCTCCACTTT
>NA|13|TRBV28|NA|TRBJ1-6
CASSFGRDSPLHF
TGTGCCAGCAGTTTCGGCCGAGATTCACCCCTCCACTTT
>NA|15|TRBV7-2|NA|TRBJ2-3
CASSRSRFSTDTQYF
TGTGCCAGCAGCCGGAGCCGGTTTAGCACAGATACGCAGTATTTT
>few|14|TRBV6-5|NA|TRBJ2-5
CASSYSGFQETQYF
TGTGCCAGCAGTTACTCGGGTTTCCAAGAGACCCAGTACTTC
>NA|19|TRBV3-1/TRBV3-2|NA|TRBJ1-2
CASSQDDPLPGLLRGGYTF
TGTGCCAGCAGCCAAGATGACCCTCTCCCGGGACTCCTAAGGGGAGGCTACACCTTC
>NA|13|TRBV18|NA|TRBJ1-1
CASSRREATEAFF
TGTGCCAGCTCACGGCGGGAGGCCACTGAAGCTTTCTTT
>NA|13|TRBV7-8|NA|TRBJ1-3
CASSGGSLKTIYF
TGTGCCAGCAGCGGAGGGAGCCTTAAAACCATATATTTT
>NA|15|TRBV7-3|NA|TRBJ2-2
CASSSGQMNTGELFF
TGTGCCAGCAGCTCCGGACAAATGAACACCGGGGAGCTGTTTTTT
>NA|13|TRBV14|NA|TRBJ1-1
CASSQGRSRDAFF
TGTGCCAGCAGCCAAGGGCGGTCCAGGGACGCTTTCTTT
>NA|16|TRBV14|NA|TRBJ2-3
CASSQWVFTDSDTQYF
TGTGCCAGCAGCCAATGGGTCTTCACAGATTCGGATACGCAGTATTTT
>NA|14|TRBV6-5|NA|TRBJ2-7
CASSYNRNSYEQYF
TGTGCCAGCAGTTATAACAGGAACTCCTACGAGCAGTACTTC
>NA|15|TRBV30|NA|TRBJ1-1
CAWRPVEIPNTEAFF
TGTGCCTGGAGGCCAGTGGAAATCCCGAACACTGAAGCTTTCTTT
>NA|14|TRBV2|TRBD1|TRBJ1-1
CASSIRTGVTEAFF
TGTGCCAGCAGTATACGGACAGGGGTCACTGAAGCTTTCTTT
>NA|12|TRBV6-2/TRBV6-3|TRBD1|TRBJ1-1
CASSRRGREAFF
TGTGCCAGCAGCCGCAGGGGGAGAGAAGCTTTCTTT